One and the same sample provided the 28 T cell receptor beta chains below, sequenced in a study of T cell repertoires in cytomegalovirus infection. TCRdb re-called the reads through MiXCR, storing one row per CDR3 protein. The repertoire includes approximately 500,000 distinct CDR3 sequences, less than 30% of them detected once, and less than 15% sits in the top ten. The material sequenced was PBMCs. Receptors originate from a human donor in good health (CMV status not recorded). Some clones in this sample may be carry-over from other donors' samples.

This clonotype was recorded a few times. V gene TRBV7-2 combines with J gene TRBJ2-7, with D unclear. V was clipped by 2 bases and J by 3 bases, with 11 bases between them. Germline assignment: CDR1 SGHTA and CDR2 FQGNSA. The CDR3 totals 14 residues. CDR3 DNA: TGTGCCAGCAGCTTAATGAATCAGTACTACGAGCAGTACGTC. Its protein product is CASSLMNQYYEQYV.

The rearrangement joins TRBV12-3 or TRBV12-4 to TRBJ2-7; D may be TRBD1 (6 bases). This CDR3 has 15 residues. The CDR3 is CASSFGRQGSYKQYV. In nucleotides, the CDR3 is TGTGCCAGCAGTTTCGGGCGCCAGGGGAGCTACAAGCAGTACGTC.

V usage is TRBV6-2 or TRBV6-3 and J usage is TRBJ2-7, with 9 bases lining up with TRBD1. The trim removed 6 bases at V and 1 base at J, leaving 4 bases unmatched. Germline V gene data show CDR1 as MNHEY and CDR2 as SVGEGT. The CDR3 has 14 amino acids. The CDR3 here is CASRGQGGSYEQYV. The CDR3 nucleotides read TGTGCCAGCAGGGGACAGGGAGGTTCCTACGAGCAGTACGTC.

This clonotype has only a few counts. This sequence joins TRBV29-1 and TRBJ2-1; 7 bases agree with TRBD2. The germline V gene encodes CDR1 SQVTM and CDR2 ANQGSEA. V shed 6 bases, J shed 6 bases, and the junction held 17 bases outside the gene matches. There are 16 residues in the CDR3. CDR3 protein: CSVSRRHLADRNEQFF. CDR3 nucleotides: TGCAGCGTCTCCCGAAGGCACCTAGCGGACCGCAATGAGCAGTTCTTC.

This chain uses TRBV20-1 with TRBJ2-7, with D uncertain. Germline V gives CDR1 DFQATT, CDR2 SNEGSKA (reference sequence). V gave up 5 bases and J gave up 6 bases, with 11 bases separating them. The CDR3 runs 11 residues. CDR3 residues: CSASGGAEQYF. CDR3 sequence (DNA): TGCAGTGCTTCAGGTGGAGCCGAGCAGTACTTC.

The chain has TRBV9 and TRBJ1-3; a possible D gene is TRBD1 (5 bases). This CDR3 contains 18 residues. Trimming left V 0 bases short and J 0 bases short, with 16 bases between. Germline V gene data show CDR1 as SGDLS and CDR2 as YYNGEE. The CDR3 sequence is CASSVEIVGAGSGNTIYF. The CDR3 nucleotides read TGTGCCAGCAGCGTAGAGATCGTCGGGGCCGGCTCTGGAAACACCATATATTTT.

This clonotype was counted between two and nine times. This CDR3 is CASSQTPRSATNYGYTF. The CDR3 region has the DNA TGTGCCAGTAGTCAAACCCCCCGTTCAGCGACTAACTATGGCTACACCTTC. The genes are TRBV19 and TRBJ1-2; D unresolved. Germline CDR1 LNHDA, CDR2 SQIVND (reference sequence). This CDR3 is built from 17 residues. V dropped 5 bases and J dropped 0 bases, with 19 bases sitting between them. The full variable domain, completed using reference TRBV19 and TRBJ1-2, is DGGITQSPKYLFRKEGQNVTLSCEQNLNHDAMYWYRQDPGQGLRLIYYSQIVNDFQKGDIAEGYSVSREKKESFPLTVTSAQKNPTAFYLCASSQTPRSATNYGYTFGSGTRLTVV.

The gene calls are TRBV29-1 and TRBJ1-4; D not certain. CDR1 and CDR2 (germline): SQVTM, ANQGSEA. The CDR3 totals 12 residues. Trimming removed 5 bases from V and 2 bases from J, with 6 bases in between. The CDR3 sequence: CSVRSTNEKLFF. The CDR3 nucleotides read TGCAGCGTTCGCAGTACTAATGAAAAACTGTTTTTT.

The J gene is TRBJ2-7, the V gene TRBV7-2; D not certain. CDR1 and CDR2 from the germline V gene are SGHTA and FQGNSA. The CDR3 runs to 14 residues. CDR3 nucleotide sequence: TGTGCCAGCAGCTTAGGGCGCCCCTCTTCCGAGCGGTACGTC. Translating it yields CASSLGRPSSERYV.

This clonotype was found a few times. This chain links TRBV3-1 with TRBJ1-1, with D tentatively TRBD1 (6 bases). V was cut by 6 bases and J by 1 base, with 15 bases left in between. The CDR3 contains 15 residues. CDR1 and CDR2 (germline): LGHDT, YNNKEL (reference sequence). For the CDR3, the DNA is TGTGCCAGCAGGCCCGAGGGACAAACGAACACTGAAGCTTTCTTT. It is translated as CASRPEGQTNTEAFF.

The chain combines TRBV20-1 with TRBJ1-2, with D perhaps TRBD1 (6 bases). Germline assignment: CDR1 DFQATT and CDR2 SNEGSKA (reference sequence). The CDR3 covers 11 residues. V dropped 3 bases and J dropped 8 bases, with 10 bases sitting between them. The CDR3 here is CSASPRGGYTF. The CDR3 DNA reads TGCAGTGCTAGCCCGAGGGGGGGCTACACCTTC.

The rearrangement joins TRBV2 to TRBJ1-2; 8 bases fit TRBD1. Germline-derived CDR1 and CDR2 are SNHLY and FYNNEI. Trimming at V came to 6 bases and at J to 5 bases, leaving 5 bases not matched to a gene. The CDR3 has 13 residues. The CDR3 DNA reads as TGTGCCAGCAGGGACAGGGTTTTGTATGGCTACACCTTC. It yields the protein CASRDRVLYGYTF.

This chain links TRBV19 with TRBJ2-1, with 7 bases identical to TRBD2. V lost 2 bases and J lost 4; bases outside the gene matches: 5. This CDR3 is 15 amino acids long. Per germline, CDR1 LNHDA and CDR2 SQIVND (reference sequence). The CDR3 loop reads CASSIPSGVYNEQFF. The CDR3 DNA sequence: TGTGCCAGTAGTATACCTAGCGGTGTATACAATGAGCAGTTCTTC.

This clonotype was seen a few times. This sequence joins TRBV25-1 and TRBJ2-1, with D perhaps matching TRBD1 or TRBD2 (5 bases each). Germline assignment: CDR1 MGHDK and CDR2 SYGVNS. The CDR3 consists of 16 residues. V lost 1 base and J lost 10, with 20 bases in between. Here the CDR3 reads CASSESWGINRGEQFF. In nucleotides, the CDR3 is TGTGCCAGCAGTGAATCGTGGGGGATTAACCGAGGGGAGCAGTTCTTC.

This clonotype was counted between two and nine times. The rearrangement links TRBV7-8 to TRBJ1-5, with a tentative D call TRBD1 (6 bases). Germline CDR1 reads SGHVS; CDR2 reads FQNEAQ. V dropped 5 bases and J dropped 2 bases, with 16 bases sitting between them. The CDR3 is made up of 16 amino acids. CDR3 in DNA: TGTGCCAGCAGCCCTCGTTGGGGGCGAGGCAATCAGCCCCAGCATTTT. Translating it yields CASSPRWGRGNQPQHF.

The V and J genes are TRBV6-5 and TRBJ2-1; TRBD2 aligns across 7 bases. The germline V gene encodes CDR1 MNHEY and CDR2 SVGAGI. Trimming removed 0 bases from V and 4 bases from J; junction bases left unmatched: 9. The CDR3 totals 17 residues. The CDR3 loop reads CASSYSHGTTRYNEQFF. The DNA of the CDR3 is TGTGCCAGCAGTTACTCCCACGGGACTACTCGGTACAATGAGCAGTTCTTC.

The rearrangement links TRBV7-9 to TRBJ2-1; weak D call: TRBD2 (5 bases). Germline loops: CDR1 SEHNR, CDR2 FQNEAQ (reference sequence). This CDR3 spans 18 amino acids. V lost 0 bases, J lost 0 bases, and 15 bases lay in between. CDR3 sequence reads: CASSLAVAPGSSYNEQFF. The CDR3 DNA is TGTGCCAGCAGCTTAGCCGTGGCCCCGGGGAGCTCCTACAATGAGCAGTTCTTC.

This clonotype has a handful of counts. The rearrangement joins TRBV5-1 to TRBJ1-1, with D perhaps TRBD1 (5 bases). This CDR3 contains 15 residues. Germline lookup yields CDR1 SGHRS and CDR2 YFSETQ. V shed 0 bases and J shed 6 bases, with 15 bases lying between them. The CDR3 sequence: CASSLDDRPNAEAFF. For the CDR3, the DNA is TGCGCCAGCAGCTTGGATGACAGACCTAACGCTGAAGCTTTCTTT.

This clonotype came up a few times. The CDR3 region is CASSLRTSGIRTDTQYF. CDR3 in DNA: TGCGCCAGCAGCTTGCGGACTAGCGGGATCCGCACAGATACGCAGTATTTT. This chain links TRBV5-1 with TRBJ2-3, with 12 bases matching TRBD2. The CDR3 covers 17 residues. Losses at the gene ends were 1 base for V and 1 base for J; bases not matched to a gene: 4. Germline CDR1 SGHRS, CDR2 YFSETQ.

This chain connects TRBV7-9 to TRBJ2-1, with D unresolved. The CDR3 spans 15 residues. Trimming cost V 5 bases and J 9 bases, with 20 bases left between them. In germline, CDR1 is SEHNR, CDR2 FQNEAQ (reference sequence). Here the CDR3 reads CASSTGQARWGEQFF. Written as DNA, the CDR3 is TGTGCCAGCAGCACGGGCCAAGCCCGGTGGGGTGAGCAGTTCTTC.

The chain joins TRBV6-1 to TRBJ2-7, with TRBD2 identical over 8 bases. The CDR3 consists of 14 residues. V lost 2 bases and J lost 4; bases outside the gene matches: 4. Looked up from germline, CDR1 is MNHNS and CDR2 is SASEGT. The CDR3 DNA reads TGTGCCAGCAGTGAACCGGGAGGGACGTACGAGCAGTACTTC. This codes for CASSEPGGTYEQYF.

This clonotype showed up many times. The chain carries TRBV7-2 and TRBJ2-1; unclear D gene. Germline V lookup: CDR1 SGHTA, CDR2 FQGNSA. The CDR3 runs 15 residues. V was shortened by 0 bases and J by 0 bases, with 6 bases between the two germline ends. The CDR3 spells CASSLAYSSYNEQFF. CDR3 sequence (DNA): TGTGCCAGCAGCTTAGCGTATAGCTCCTACAATGAGCAGTTCTTC. The variable domain in full, completed from reference TRBV7-2 and TRBJ2-1, reads GAGVSQSPSNKVTEKGKDVELRCDPISGHTALYWYRQSLGQGLEFLIYFQGNSAPDKSGLPSDRFSAERTGGSVSTLTIQRTQQEDSAVYLCASSLAYSSYNEQFFGPGTRLTVL.

The chain links TRBV27 to TRBJ2-1, with D unclear. The CDR3 extends over 13 amino acids. Trimming left V 5 bases short and J 7 bases short, with 12 bases between. Germline V CDR1 and CDR2: MNHEY, SMNVEV (reference sequence). CDR3 sequence: CASSRFPENEQFF. In DNA, the CDR3 is TGTGCCAGCAGTCGATTTCCGGAAAATGAGCAGTTCTTC.

The gene calls are TRBV6-6 and TRBJ1-1; 9 positions agree with TRBD1. CDR3 size: 13 residues. Germline lookup yields CDR1 MNHNY and CDR2 SVGAGI (reference sequence). J gave up 11 bases and V 5 bases, and 9 bases lay outside the gene matches. As DNA, the CDR3 is TGTGCCAGCAGTACCCGGGACAGGGCCGGGGCTTTCTTT. Protein product: CASSTRDRAGAFF.

J is TRBJ1-4 and V is TRBV28; D is ambiguous. There are 13 residues in the CDR3. Per the germline V gene, CDR1 is MDHEN and CDR2 is SYDVKM. With 4 bases removed from V and 5 bases from J, the gap between germline ends came to 8 bases. CDR3 in DNA: TGTGCCAGCAGTTCCGCTGGGAATGAAAAACTGTTTTTT. This gives the protein CASSSAGNEKLFF.

The chain uses TRBV28 and TRBJ2-3, with 7 nucleotides matching TRBD2. J was trimmed by 4 bases and V by 4 bases; bases with no gene match: 11. Looked up from germline, CDR1 is MDHEN and CDR2 is SYDVKM. This CDR3 has 16 amino acids. The CDR3 is CASSSPRIAGADTQYF. In DNA form, the CDR3 reads TGTGCCAGCAGTTCCCCCCGCATCGCGGGAGCAGATACGCAGTATTTT.

This sequence joins TRBV20-1 and TRBJ2-1, with no clear D. The V gene's germline CDR1 is DFQATT and CDR2 SNEGSKA (reference sequence). Trimming cost V 6 bases and J 0 bases, with 15 bases left between them. This CDR3 region has 15 residues. CDR3 bases: TGCAGTGCCCCCCGGCACTTGAGCTCCTACAATGAGCAGTTCTTC. Its protein product is CSAPRHLSSYNEQFF.

The chain combines TRBV6-5 with TRBJ1-1; weak D call: TRBD1 (5 bases). The CDR3 loop spans 15 amino acids. The V end lost 6 bases, the J end lost 4 bases, and 18 bases lay between the germline ends. Germline-derived CDR1 and CDR2 are MNHEY and SVGAGI. As DNA, the CDR3 is TGTGCCAGCAGCGTTACCGGGACCCCTCCCACTGAAGCTTTCTTT. This gives the protein CASSVTGTPPTEAFF.